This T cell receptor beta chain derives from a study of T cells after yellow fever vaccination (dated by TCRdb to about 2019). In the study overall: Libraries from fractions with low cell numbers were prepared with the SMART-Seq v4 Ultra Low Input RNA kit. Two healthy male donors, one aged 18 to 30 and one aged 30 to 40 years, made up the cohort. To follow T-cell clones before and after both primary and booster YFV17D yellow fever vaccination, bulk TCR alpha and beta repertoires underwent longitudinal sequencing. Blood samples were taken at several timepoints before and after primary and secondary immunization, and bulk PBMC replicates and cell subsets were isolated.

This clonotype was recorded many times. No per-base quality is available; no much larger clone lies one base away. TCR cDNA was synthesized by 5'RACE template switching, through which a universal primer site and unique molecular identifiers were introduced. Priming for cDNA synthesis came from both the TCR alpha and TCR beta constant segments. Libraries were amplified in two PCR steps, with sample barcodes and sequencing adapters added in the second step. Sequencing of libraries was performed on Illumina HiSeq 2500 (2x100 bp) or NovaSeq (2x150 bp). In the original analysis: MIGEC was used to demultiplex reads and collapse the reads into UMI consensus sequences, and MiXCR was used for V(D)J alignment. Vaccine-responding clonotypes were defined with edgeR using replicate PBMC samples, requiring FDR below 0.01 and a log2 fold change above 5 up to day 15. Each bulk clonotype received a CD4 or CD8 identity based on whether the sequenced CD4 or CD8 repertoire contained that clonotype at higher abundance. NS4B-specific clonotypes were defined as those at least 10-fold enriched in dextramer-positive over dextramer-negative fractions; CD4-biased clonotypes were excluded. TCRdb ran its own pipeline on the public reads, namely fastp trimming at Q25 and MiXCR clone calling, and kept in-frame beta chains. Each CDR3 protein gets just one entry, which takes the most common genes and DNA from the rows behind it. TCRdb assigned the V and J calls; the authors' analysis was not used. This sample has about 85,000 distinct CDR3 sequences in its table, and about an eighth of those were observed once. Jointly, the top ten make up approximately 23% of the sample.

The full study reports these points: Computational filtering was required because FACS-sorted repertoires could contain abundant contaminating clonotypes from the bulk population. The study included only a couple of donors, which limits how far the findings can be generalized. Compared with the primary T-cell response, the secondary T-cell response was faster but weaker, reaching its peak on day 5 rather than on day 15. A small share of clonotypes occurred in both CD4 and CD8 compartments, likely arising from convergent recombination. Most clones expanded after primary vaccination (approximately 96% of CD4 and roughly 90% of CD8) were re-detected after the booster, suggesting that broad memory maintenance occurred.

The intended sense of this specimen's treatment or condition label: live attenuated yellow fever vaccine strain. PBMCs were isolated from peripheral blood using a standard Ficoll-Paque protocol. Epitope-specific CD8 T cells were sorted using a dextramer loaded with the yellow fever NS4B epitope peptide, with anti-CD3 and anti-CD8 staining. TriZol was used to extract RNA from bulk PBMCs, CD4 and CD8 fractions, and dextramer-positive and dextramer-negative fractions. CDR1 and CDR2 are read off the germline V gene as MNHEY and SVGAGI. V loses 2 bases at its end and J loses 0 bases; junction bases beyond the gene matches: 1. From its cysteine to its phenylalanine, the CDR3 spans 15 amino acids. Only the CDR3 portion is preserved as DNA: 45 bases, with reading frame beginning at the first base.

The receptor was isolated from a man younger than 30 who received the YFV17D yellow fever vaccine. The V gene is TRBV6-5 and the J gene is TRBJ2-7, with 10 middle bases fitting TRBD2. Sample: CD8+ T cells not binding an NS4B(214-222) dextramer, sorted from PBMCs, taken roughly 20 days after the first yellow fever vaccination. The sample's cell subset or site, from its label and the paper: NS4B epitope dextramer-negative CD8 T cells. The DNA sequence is TGTGCCAGCAGTTACGGACTAGCGGACTCCTACGAGCAGTACTTC. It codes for CASSYGLADSYEQYF.